This T cell receptor (beta chain) was found in a study of cytomegalovirus exposure and HLA in healthy donors. J lost 1 base, V lost 7 bases, and 6 bases had no gene match. CDR1 and CDR2 (germline): SGHRS, YFSETQ. The CDR3 consists of 14 residues. The PCR was carried out with 60 Vbeta primers and 13 Jbeta primers. Clones were sequenced by immunoSEQ multiplex PCR, and TCRdb holds only the in-frame ones, with some missing. The sample gives around 59,000 clones, about 80% of which show up once; 3.9% is in the top ten. This sequence was found in a woman aged 40 to 49 in good health and CMV-seronegative. V usage is TRBV5-1 and J usage is TRBJ2-5, with 8 bases lining up with TRBD1. The sequencing input was PBMCs. CDR3 in amino acids: CASGPDRGQETQYF. DNA of the CDR3: TGCGCCAGCGGGCCTGACAGGGGCCAAGAGACCCAGTACTTC.